One sample yielded the 21 T cell receptor beta chains listed below, sequenced in a study of PD-1 blockade in classical Hodgkin lymphoma (dated by TCRdb to between 2020 and 2021). The library was made by the immunoSEQ multiplex PCR assay. TCRdb mirrors the immuneACCESS table, restricted to in-frame sequences. Some clones are absent from its copies; in checked studies, under half trace to an unresolved V gene, and the reason for the others is unknown. Counted in this sample were about 24,000 clones; around 68% of them appeared once. The ten biggest clones cover roughly 29% of the sample. Reading the label with the study, this specimen's time point is: cycle 4 day 1 (C4D1), after around six weeks of nivolumab. All trial patients had relapsed after autologous stem cell transplantation, with cohorts A, B and C differing in prior brentuximab vedotin exposure. Sequencing was performed on peripheral blood mononuclear cells (PBMCs), taken before the fourth cycle of nivolumab. The receptors shown here come from a human donor with classical Hodgkin lymphoma.

The gene calls are TRBV2 and TRBJ1-5, with unresolved D. Germline V gene data show CDR1 as SNHLY and CDR2 as FYNNEI. This CDR3 is 15 amino acids long. V was trimmed by 0 bases and J by 5 bases, leaving 11 bases between them. CDR3 nucleotides: TGTGCCAGCAGTGAAGCGGGGAGTCCAGATCAGCCCCAGCATTTT. Protein: CASSEAGSPDQPQHF.

The chain couples TRBV7-8 to TRBJ2-2; 9 nucleotides match TRBD2. CDR1 and CDR2 from the germline V gene are SGHVS and FQNEAQ. The V gene end was trimmed by 4 bases and the J gene end by 2 bases; junction bases not matched to a gene: 8. The CDR3 is 17 residues long. The DNA of the CDR3 is TGTGCCAGCAGCTCCTTAGCGGGGGTGGACAACACCGGGGAGCTGTTTTTT. It is translated as CASSSLAGVDNTGELFF.

The chain carries TRBV25-1 and TRBJ2-5; D possibly corresponds to TRBD2 (5 bases). The V gene's germline CDR1 is MGHDK and CDR2 SYGVNS. This CDR3 spans 14 amino acids. V lost 6 bases, J lost 5 bases, and 16 bases lay in between. The CDR3 sequence: CASSARGRRETQYF. CDR3 DNA sequence: TGTGCCAGCAGCGCACGCGGGCGTCGGGAGACCCAGTACTTC.

For this clone: The same CDR3 also results from other DNA sequences found in this sample. J is TRBJ2-1 and V is TRBV5-5; D is unclear. This CDR3 is built from 13 residues. In germline, CDR1 is SGHKS, CDR2 YYEKEE (reference sequence). V was cut by 0 bases and J by 4 bases, with 5 bases left in between. In DNA, the CDR3 is TGTGCCAGCAGCTTGGACAGTTACAATGAGCAGTTCTTC. This encodes CASSLDSYNEQFF.

The chain carries TRBV6-1 and TRBJ2-4; D possibly matches TRBD1 or TRBD2 (6 bases each). Germline loops: CDR1 MNHNS, CDR2 SASEGT. This CDR3 is 17 amino acids long. V was pared by 1 base and J by 1 base, with 14 bases between. The CDR3 region has the DNA TGTGCCAGCAGTGAAGTAGGCAGAGGGGGGGCCAAAAACATTCAGTACTTC. It codes for CASSEVGRGGAKNIQYF.

The chain recombines TRBV6-1 with TRBJ2-2, with 8 bases lining up with TRBD2. Germline V lookup: CDR1 MNHNS, CDR2 SASEGT. The CDR3 contains 16 residues. V lost 3 bases to trimming and J lost 1 base; unmatched junction nucleotides: 4. DNA of the CDR3: TGTGCCAGCAGTGACGCTCTAGCGGGGAACACCGGGGAGCTGTTTTTT. This encodes CASSDALAGNTGELFF.

This rearrangement joins TRBV15 to TRBJ1-3, with D perhaps TRBD1 (6 bases). CDR1 is LNHNV, CDR2 YYDKDF, per germline (reference sequence). V was shortened by 0 bases and J by 3 bases, with 12 bases between the two germline ends. The CDR3 sequence is 16 residues long. The CDR3, as DNA: TGTGCCACCAGCAGAGACGGTACAGGGCTTGGAAACACCATATATTTT. The encoded protein is CATSRDGTGLGNTIYF.

V gene TRBV28 combines with J gene TRBJ1-1; weak D call: TRBD1 (5 bases). Trimming shortened V by 6 bases and J by 1 base, and 15 bases separated the two germline ends. From germline, CDR1 is MDHEN and CDR2 SYDVKM. This CDR3 has 15 amino acids. The CDR3 reads CASSPGTSGNTEAFF. The CDR3 DNA reads as TGTGCCAGCAGCCCCGGGACGTCTGGGAACACTGAAGCTTTCTTT.

The sample holds one count of this clone. Other DNA sequences of this sample code for an identical CDR3. The chain uses TRBV6-5 and TRBJ1-1, with D possibly matching TRBD1 (5 bases). CDR1 and CDR2 from the germline V gene are MNHEY and SVGAGI. V lost 6 bases to trimming and J lost 4 bases, with 9 bases between them. CDR3 length: 12 amino acids. The CDR3 spells CASSREGTEAFF. CDR3 sequence (DNA): TGTGCCAGCAGCAGGGAAGGCACTGAAGCTTTCTTT.

The genes are TRBV15 and TRBJ2-4, with TRBD2 matching 13 bases. The CDR3 is made up of 16 amino acids. Trimming at V came to 0 bases and at J to 6 bases, leaving 2 bases not matched to a gene. Germline lookup yields CDR1 LNHNV and CDR2 YYDKDF (reference sequence). CDR3 DNA: TGTGCCACCAGCAGAGATAGACTAGCGGGGGGAAACATTCAGTACTTC. This codes for CATSRDRLAGGNIQYF.

This sequence joins TRBV6-1 and TRBJ2-7; 9 nucleotides align to TRBD2. Per the germline V gene, CDR1 is MNHNS and CDR2 is SASEGT. V was pared by 6 bases and J by 3 bases, with 6 bases of the junction left unmatched. This CDR3 spans 14 amino acids. DNA of the CDR3: TGTGCCAGCAGCGTCCTAGCGGGGATCTACGAGCAGTACTTC. Its protein is CASSVLAGIYEQYF.

The rearrangement uses TRBV6-5 and TRBJ2-7; 12 bases align to TRBD2. The CDR3 is 15 amino acids. Germline loops: CDR1 MNHEY, CDR2 SVGAGI. Trimming removed 6 bases from V and 1 base from J; junction bases left unmatched: 4. The CDR3 coding sequence is TGTGCCAGCAGCAAGACTAGCGGGGGTTCCTACGAGCAGTACTTC. Its protein is CASSKTSGGSYEQYF.

This rearrangement joins TRBV6-6 to TRBJ1-2, with D unresolved. The V and J ends lost 8 bases and 4 bases respectively, with 8 bases between them. CDR1 MNHNY and CDR2 SVGAGI come from the germline V gene (reference sequence). The CDR3 loop spans 11 amino acids. Here the CDR3 reads CASGQIYGYTF. CDR3 nucleotides: TGTGCCAGCGGGCAGATCTATGGCTACACCTTC.

This clone was detected once. V and J are TRBV4-1 and TRBJ1-4; D gene ambiguous. V was shortened by 1 base and J by 8 bases, with 14 bases between the two germline ends. CDR3 length: 15 amino acids. Germline loops: CDR1 MGHRA, CDR2 YSYEKL. This chain's CDR3 is CASSQGHSRNEKLFF. The CDR3 nucleotides read TGCGCCAGCAGCCAAGGTCACAGTAGGAACGAAAAACTGTTTTTT.

This chain joins TRBV4-2 and TRBJ2-7, with a weak D call TRBD1 (6 bases). The CDR3 sequence is 13 residues long. CDR1 and CDR2 (germline): LGHNA, YNFKEQ. The ends were cut back, 0 bases at V and 4 bases at J, with 7 bases in the middle. CDR3 sequence: CASSQDRGYEQYV. The CDR3 DNA is TGTGCCAGCAGCCAAGACAGGGGATACGAGCAGTACGTC.

This clone turned up a few times. CDR3 bases: TGTGCCAGCAGCCCGAAGCCCATGGACAGTTATAATTCACCCCTCCACTTT. It is translated as CASSPKPMDSYNSPLHF. V is TRBV7-9 and J is TRBJ1-6; tentative D call: TRBD1 (6 bases). The length of the CDR3 is 17 residues. Looked up from germline, CDR1 is SEHNR and CDR2 is FQNEAQ (reference sequence). V lost 5 bases and J 4 bases, leaving 18 bases between the germline ends.

The chain recombines TRBV7-2 with TRBJ1-6; 8 positions agree with TRBD1. Germline CDR1 is SGHTA and CDR2 is FQGNSA. With V trimmed by 0 bases and J by 6 bases, 10 bases remained unmatched. CDR3 size: 18 residues. The CDR3 coding sequence is TGTGCCAGCAGCTTAGCGCTTTGGGCGGACAGGGCTAATTCACCCCTCCACTTT. It codes for CASSLALWADRANSPLHF.

The chain joins TRBV25-1 to TRBJ2-4; D call uncertain. Per the germline V gene, CDR1 is MGHDK and CDR2 is SYGVNS. V lost 3 bases, J lost 8 bases, and 14 bases lay in between. There are 14 residues in the CDR3. The DNA of the CDR3 is TGTGCCAGCAGTGACCCAAAAGTTTCGGACATTCAGTACTTC. Translated, it gives CASSDPKVSDIQYF.

The chain employs TRBV27 and TRBJ1-1, with D uncertain. CDR3 length: 14 residues. Trimming pared 2 bases from V and 1 base from J, leaving 8 bases between. Per the germline V gene, CDR1 is MNHEY and CDR2 is SMNVEV (reference sequence). This CDR3 reads CASSLERGNTEAFF. The CDR3 DNA sequence: TGTGCCAGCAGTTTAGAACGGGGGAACACTGAAGCTTTCTTT.

This chain joins TRBV28 and TRBJ1-2; D is unclear. The CDR3 spans 12 residues. Germline V gene lookup returns CDR1 MDHEN and CDR2 SYDVKM. V was pared by 7 bases and J by 7 bases, with 13 bases between. The CDR3 DNA reads as TGTGCCAGCATCTCGGATTTGGGTGGCTACACCTTC. This translates into CASISDLGGYTF.

This clone turned up a few times. The chain combines TRBV9 with TRBJ1-1; D uncertain. The CDR3 length is 12 residues. The V and J ends lost 4 bases and 3 bases respectively, with 7 bases between them. Germline V gives CDR1 SGDLS, CDR2 YYNGEE. CDR3 DNA sequence: TGTGCCAGCAGCCCAGAGGACACTGAAGCTTTCTTT. Residues: CASSPEDTEAFF.